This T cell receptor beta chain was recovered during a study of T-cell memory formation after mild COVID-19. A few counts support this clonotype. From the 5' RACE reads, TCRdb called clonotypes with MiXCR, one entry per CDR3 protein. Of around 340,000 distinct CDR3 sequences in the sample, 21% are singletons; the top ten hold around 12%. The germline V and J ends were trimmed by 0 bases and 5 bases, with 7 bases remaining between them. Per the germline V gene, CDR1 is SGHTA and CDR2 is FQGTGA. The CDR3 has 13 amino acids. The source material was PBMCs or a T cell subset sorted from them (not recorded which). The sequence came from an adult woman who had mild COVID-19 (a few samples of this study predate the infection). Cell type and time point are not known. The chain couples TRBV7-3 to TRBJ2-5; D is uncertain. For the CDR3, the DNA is TGTGCCAGCAGCTTAACGAAAAGGGAGACCCAGTACTTC. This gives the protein CASSLTKRETQYF.